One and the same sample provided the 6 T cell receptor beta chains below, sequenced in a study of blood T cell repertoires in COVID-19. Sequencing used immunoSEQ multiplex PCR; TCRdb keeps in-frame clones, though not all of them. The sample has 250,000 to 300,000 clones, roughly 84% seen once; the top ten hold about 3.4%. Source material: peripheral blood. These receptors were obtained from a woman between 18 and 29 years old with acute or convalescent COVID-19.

The CDR3 nucleotides read TGTGCCAGCAGCACGGGACTAGCGGTCACCTACAATGAGCAGTTCTTC. It is translated as CASSTGLAVTYNEQFF. This rearrangement joins TRBV7-8 to TRBJ2-1; 11 bases map to TRBD2. This CDR3 has 16 residues. The ends lost 5 bases at V and 2 bases at J; junction bases unmatched: 5. CDR1 SGHVS and CDR2 FQNEAQ come from the germline V gene.

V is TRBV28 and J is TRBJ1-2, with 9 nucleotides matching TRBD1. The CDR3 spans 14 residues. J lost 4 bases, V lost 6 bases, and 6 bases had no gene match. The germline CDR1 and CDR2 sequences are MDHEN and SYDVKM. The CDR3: CASSPGTGIYGYTF. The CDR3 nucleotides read TGTGCCAGCAGCCCCGGGACAGGGATCTATGGCTACACCTTC.

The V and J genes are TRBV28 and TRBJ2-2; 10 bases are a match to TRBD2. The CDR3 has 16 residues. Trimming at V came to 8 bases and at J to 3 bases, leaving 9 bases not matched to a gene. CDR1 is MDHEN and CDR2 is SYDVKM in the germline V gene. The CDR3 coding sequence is TGTGCCAGCCTACCCATGAGCGGGAGGGACACCGGGGAGCTGTTTTTT. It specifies CASLPMSGRDTGELFF. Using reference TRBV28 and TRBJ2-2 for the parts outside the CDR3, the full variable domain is DVKVTQSSRYLVKRTGEKVFLECVQDMDHENMFWYRQDPGLGLRLIYFSYDVKMKEKGDIPEGYSVSREKKERFSLILESASTNQTSMYLCASLPMSGRDTGELFFGEGSRLTVL.

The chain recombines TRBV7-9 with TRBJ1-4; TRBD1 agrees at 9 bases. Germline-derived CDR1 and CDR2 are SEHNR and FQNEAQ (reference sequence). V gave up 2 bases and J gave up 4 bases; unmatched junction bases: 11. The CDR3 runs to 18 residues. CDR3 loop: CASSLSDRGLSGNEKLFF. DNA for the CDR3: TGTGCCAGCAGCTTATCGGACAGGGGCCTTTCTGGTAATGAAAAACTGTTTTTT. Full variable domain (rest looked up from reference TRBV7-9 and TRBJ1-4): DTGVSQNPRHKITKRGQNVTFRCDPISEHNRLYWYRQTLGQGPEFLTYFQNEAQLEKSRLLSDRFSAERPKGSFSTLEIQRTEQGDSAMYLCASSLSDRGLSGNEKLFFGSGTQLSVL.

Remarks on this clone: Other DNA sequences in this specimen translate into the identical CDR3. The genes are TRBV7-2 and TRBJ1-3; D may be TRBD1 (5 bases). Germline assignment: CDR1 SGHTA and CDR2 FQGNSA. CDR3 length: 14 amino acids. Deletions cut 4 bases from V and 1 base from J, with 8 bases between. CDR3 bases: TGTGCCAGCAGCTCGCAGGGATCTGGAAACACCATATATTTT. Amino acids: CASSSQGSGNTIYF.

The CDR3 region is CASSWGTGGGTEAFF. CDR3 sequence (DNA): TGCGCCAGCAGCTGGGGGACAGGGGGCGGCACTGAAGCTTTCTTT. V usage is TRBV5-1 and J usage is TRBJ1-1; 12 bases line up with TRBD1. The V gene's germline CDR1 is SGHRS and CDR2 YFSETQ. The V gene end was trimmed by 3 bases and the J gene end by 4 bases; junction bases not matched to a gene: 4. This CDR3 has 15 residues.